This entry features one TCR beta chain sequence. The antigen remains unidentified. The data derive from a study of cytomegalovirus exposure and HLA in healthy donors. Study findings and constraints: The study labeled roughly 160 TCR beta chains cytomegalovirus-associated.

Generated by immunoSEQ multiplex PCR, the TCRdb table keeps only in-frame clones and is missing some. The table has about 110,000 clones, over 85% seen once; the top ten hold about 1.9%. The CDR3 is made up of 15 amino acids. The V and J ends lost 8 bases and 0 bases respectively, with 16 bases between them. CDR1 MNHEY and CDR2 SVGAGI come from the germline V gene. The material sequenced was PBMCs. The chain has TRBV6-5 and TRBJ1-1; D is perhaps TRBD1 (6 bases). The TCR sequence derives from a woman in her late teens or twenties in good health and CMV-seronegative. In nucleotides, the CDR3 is TGTGCCAGCTGGGCTTCGGACAGACTGAACACTGAAGCTTTCTTT. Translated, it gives CASWASDRLNTEAFF.